This T cell receptor beta chain was recovered during a study of cytomegalovirus exposure and HLA in healthy donors listed by TCRdb under 2017. Concerning the study at large: According to a later analysis, the roughly 120 validation repertoires were produced on the same platform as the 666 repertoires of the first cohort. The study aimed to test whether signatures of past pathogen exposure could be identified by cataloging public T cell receptors. Besides the first cohort of 666 subjects, a separate validation cohort made up of 120 different subjects was used. High-throughput TCR immunosequencing, statistical association of individual TCRs with disease status, and machine learning were combined to predict cytomegalovirus infection status.

About this clone: The clone's antigen remains unknown. No much larger clonotype is one base removed from it; base qualities were not supplied.

The library was generated by the immunoSEQ multiplex PCR assay. The original methods were these. To diagnose cytomegalovirus status from the catalog of TCR beta chain sequences, a statistical classification framework was built. TCRdb's version of the immuneACCESS table is confined to in-frame rearrangements and falls short of the full clone set. An unresolved V gene accounts for under half of the shortfall where checked; the remainder is of unknown origin. V and J calls plus clone size are reproduced from that table; the DNA served to infer D and trimming. A total of tens of thousands of clones appear in this sample, 90% to 97% of them only once. The ten largest make up 1.6% of the sample. The investigation overall reported the following: A total of roughly 160 TCR beta chains were listed by the study as associated with cytomegalovirus. In vitro tests confirmed that a few of the cytomegalovirus-associated TCR beta chains recognize cytomegalovirus antigens. Subsequent analysis determined that TCRs grouped into clusters in the first cohort also showed a tendency toward co-occurrence across the 130 or so validation repertoires, and 85% to 95% of cluster scores exceeded 0. The authors suggested that the approach could potentially be extended to other disease states and immunological phenotypes. A later analysis lacked HLA typing for the validation cohort, so it scored co-occurrence in that cohort across all 120 repertoires. While some public TCRs were present in many individuals, most TCR sequences turned up only very rarely across donors. The classifier was reported to diagnose cytomegalovirus status with high specificity and sensitivity in both the original cohort and the validation cohort.

There are 16 amino acids in the CDR3, from cysteine to phenylalanine inclusive. The only DNA kept is the CDR3, 48 bases in frame from the first base. The CDR1 and CDR2 encoded by the germline V gene are SGHAT and FQNNGV. Trimming at the junction amounts to 1 base on V and 0 bases on J, and the germline ends lie 10 bases apart. Donors formed part of the validation cohort, which comprised over a hundred subjects and was distinct from the first cohort of 670 or so subjects. The TCR was taken from a man in his late teens or twenties in good health and CMV-seropositive. Material: PBMCs. The chain is made from TRBV11-2 and TRBJ2-4; the D gene is perhaps TRBD2, from 5 matching bases. The CDR3 has the sequence CASSLVAGVAKNIQYF. The DNA sequence is given as TGTGCCAGCAGCTTAGTGGCGGGTGTAGCCAAAAACATTCAGTACTTC.